The 29 T cell receptor beta chains given below trace back to one sample, sequenced in a study of T cell clones after liver transplantation. The method was immunoSEQ multiplex PCR; TCRdb's version includes in-frame clones alone and lacks a portion of them. The data contain around 110,000 clones, 90% of them seen just once; the ten biggest clones take up around 0.83%. This sample comprised CD4+ T cells from blood, obtained 12 months after liver transplant. The receptors here all came from a human patient who received a liver transplant. Some T cells may originate from the graft donor.

The chain is built from TRBV18 and TRBJ2-5; possible D gene TRBD1, 6 bases. Germline V lookup: CDR1 KGHSH, CDR2 LQKENI. The CDR3 runs to 14 residues. V gave up 3 bases and J gave up 2 bases, with 10 bases separating them. CDR3 DNA: TGTGCCAGCTCACCGTTGGACAGTCAAGAGACCCAGTACTTC. Its protein product is CASSPLDSQETQYF.

This clone was seen once. This chain uses TRBV5-1 with TRBJ1-3; D is ambiguous. This CDR3 region has 16 residues. Germline values: CDR1 SGHRS, CDR2 YFSETQ. The V end was cut by 1 base, the J end by 2 bases, with 13 bases between. The CDR3 DNA follows: TGCGCCAGCAGCTTGCCTACAGCCGCGACTGGAAACACCATATATTTT. This encodes CASSLPTAATGNTIYF.

This clone was seen only once. V gene TRBV7-9 combines with J gene TRBJ1-1, with TRBD1 identical over 7 bases. Germline trimming cut 6 bases from V and 0 bases from J; bases unmatched to any gene: 10. In germline, CDR1 is SEHNR, CDR2 FQNEAQ (reference sequence). The CDR3 covers 16 residues. The DNA of the CDR3 is TGTGCCAGCAGGAATTCGCAGGGGGGAATGAACACTGAAGCTTTCTTT. Encoded protein: CASRNSQGGMNTEAFF.

The chain links TRBV7-2 to TRBJ2-1; D gene unclear. V lost 5 bases and J lost 3, with 11 bases in between. The germline CDR1 and CDR2 sequences are SGHTA and FQGNSA. The length of the CDR3 is 14 residues. CDR3 sequence reads: CASSIGPLYNEQFF. The CDR3 DNA is TGTGCCAGCAGCATCGGACCTCTCTACAATGAGCAGTTCTTC.

This clone showed up just once. This chain connects TRBV7-9 to TRBJ2-3; D not resolved. The CDR3 is 12 residues long. Per germline, CDR1 SEHNR and CDR2 FQNEAQ (reference sequence). V lost 4 bases and J 4 bases, leaving 6 bases between the germline ends. The CDR3 DNA is TGTGCCAGCAGCTGGGTGGCAGATACGCAGTATTTT. Amino acids: CASSWVADTQYF.

V and J are TRBV4-2 and TRBJ2-3, with a possible D match to TRBD1 (6 bases). Germline assignment: CDR1 LGHNA and CDR2 YNFKEQ. The CDR3 is 14 amino acids. Deletions cut 6 bases from V and 4 bases from J, with 14 bases between. The CDR3 bases are TGTGCCAGCAGTGGGACGTCAGGGGCAGATACGCAGTATTTT. Translation: CASSGTSGADTQYF.

This chain connects TRBV18 to TRBJ2-5; perhaps TRBD2 as D (6 bases). V lost 0 bases to trimming and J lost 5 bases, with 10 bases between them. The germline gives CDR1 KGHSH, CDR2 LQKENI. The CDR3 extends over 14 amino acids. The CDR3 region has the DNA TGTGCCAGCTCACCACCGGCTAGCGTTGAGACCCAGTACTTC. It translates to CASSPPASVETQYF. The full variable domain, its missing parts supplied by reference TRBV18 and TRBJ2-5, is NAGVMQNPRHLVRRRGQEARLRCSPMKGHSHVYWYRQLPEEGLKFMVYLQKENIIDESGMPKERFSAEFPKEGPSILRIQQVVRGDSAAYFCASSPPASVETQYFGPGTRLLVL.

This rearrangement joins TRBV19 to TRBJ2-2, with D unclear. The CDR3 totals 13 residues. V lost 4 bases and J lost 1, with 4 bases in between. Germline CDR1 reads LNHDA; CDR2 reads SQIVND (reference sequence). This chain's CDR3 is CASSNWNTGELFF. The CDR3, as DNA: TGTGCCAGTAGTAACTGGAACACCGGGGAGCTGTTTTTT.

The J gene is TRBJ1-1, the V gene TRBV14, with 8 bases identical to TRBD1. The CDR3 contains 16 residues. Per the germline V gene, CDR1 is SGHDN and CDR2 is FVKESK. V gave up 4 bases and J gave up 2 bases; unmatched junction bases: 9. The CDR3 nucleotides read TGTGCCAGCAGCCGCCTATGGACAGGGTCCAACACTGAAGCTTTCTTT. This translates into CASSRLWTGSNTEAFF. The variable domain in full, with the rest retrieved from reference TRBV14 and TRBJ1-1, is EAGVTQFPSHSVIEKGQTVTLRCDPISGHDNLYWYRRVMGKEIKFLLHFVKESKQDESGMPNNRFLAERTGGTYSTLKVQPAELEDSGVYFCASSRLWTGSNTEAFFGQGTRLTVV.

The chain employs TRBV19 and TRBJ1-1; tentative D call: TRBD1 (6 bases). Germline CDR1 and CDR2: LNHDA and SQIVND (reference sequence). The CDR3 totals 16 residues. V was pared by 5 bases and J by 0 bases, with 16 bases between. The DNA of the CDR3 is TGTGCCAGTAGTCCGGGGATAGGACAGATGAACACTGAAGCTTTCTTT. It encodes CASSPGIGQMNTEAFF.

The chain links TRBV28 to TRBJ2-7; no clear D gene. The V gene lost 1 base and the J gene lost 3 bases, with 10 bases spanning the gap. CDR1 is MDHEN and CDR2 is SYDVKM in the germline V gene. The CDR3 loop spans 14 amino acids. This chain's CDR3 is CASSLYRINYEQYF. As DNA, the CDR3 is TGTGCCAGCAGTTTATACAGAATTAACTACGAGCAGTACTTC.

The chain links TRBV28 to TRBJ1-5, with a tentative D call TRBD1 (5 bases). This CDR3 has 14 amino acids. V lost 7 bases and J 7 bases, leaving 17 bases between the germline ends. Germline V gene lookup returns CDR1 MDHEN and CDR2 SYDVKM. CDR3 region: CASTTGGERQPQHF. The CDR3 nucleotides read TGTGCCAGCACCACCGGAGGGGAAAGGCAGCCCCAGCATTTT.

This chain links TRBV28 with TRBJ2-7, with a tentative D call TRBD2 (5 bases). The CDR3 loop spans 14 amino acids. V lost 10 bases and J lost 2, with 18 bases in between. The germline gives CDR1 MDHEN, CDR2 SYDVKM. CDR3 in amino acids: CATGMTQAPYEQYF. The CDR3 bases are TGTGCCACCGGGATGACTCAGGCCCCCTACGAGCAGTACTTC.

V gene TRBV4-1 combines with J gene TRBJ1-2; 8 nucleotides agree with TRBD1. CDR1 is MGHRA, CDR2 YSYEKL, per germline. V was clipped by 4 bases and J by 3 bases; unmatched bases: 4. The CDR3 runs 14 residues. The CDR3 loop is CASSLGTGDYGYTF. CDR3 coding DNA: TGCGCCAGCAGCCTGGGGACAGGAGACTATGGCTACACCTTC.

This rearrangement joins TRBV11-1 to TRBJ1-1, with 12 positions matching TRBD1. The CDR3 extends over 15 amino acids. Germline V gives CDR1 SGHAT, CDR2 FQDESV (reference sequence). The V segment lost 5 bases and the J segment 5 bases; nucleotides outside the gene matches: 6. The CDR3 DNA follows: TGTGCCAGCAGCATGGGACAGGGGGCGTGGACTGAAGCTTTCTTT. Protein: CASSMGQGAWTEAFF.

The chain combines TRBV5-1 with TRBJ2-7, with TRBD2 matching 10 bases. Germline CDR1 SGHRS, CDR2 YFSETQ. J was trimmed by 6 bases and V by 0 bases; bases with no gene match: 15. The CDR3 has 18 residues. CDR3 loop: CASSLDGTSAYPPGEQYF. CDR3 DNA sequence: TGCGCCAGCAGCTTGGATGGGACTAGCGCGTACCCGCCGGGCGAGCAGTACTTC.

The chain combines TRBV12-2 with TRBJ2-1. TRBV12-2 is given as a pseudogene. The CDR3 totals 16 residues. The CDR3 region has the DNA TGTGCAAGTCGCTTAGAAAATCGGGACGAGCCCTATGAGCAGTTCTTC. It yields the protein CASRLENRDEPYEQFF.

The rearrangement uses TRBV4-2 and TRBJ2-7; TRBD2 aligns across 9 bases. This CDR3 has 15 amino acids. With V trimmed by 6 bases and J by 2 bases, 8 bases remained unmatched. Germline CDR1 and CDR2: LGHNA and YNFKEQ. CDR3 loop: CASRPSGITTYEQYF. The CDR3 DNA reads TGTGCCAGCAGACCTAGCGGGATAACCACCTACGAGCAGTACTTC.

The chain recombines TRBV6-5 with TRBJ1-2; possibly TRBD1 for D (5 bases). With 2 bases removed from V and 0 bases from J, the gap between germline ends came to 10 bases. The CDR3 loop spans 15 amino acids. Germline CDR1 reads MNHEY; CDR2 reads SVGAGI. CDR3 sequence: CASSYVGGANYGYTF. DNA for the CDR3: TGTGCCAGCAGTTACGTGGGGGGAGCTAACTATGGCTACACCTTC.

This rearrangement joins TRBV29-1 to TRBJ2-5; 9 positions match TRBD2. J lost 5 bases, V lost 6 bases, and 7 bases had no gene match. The germline gives CDR1 SQVTM, CDR2 ANQGSEA. The CDR3 consists of 13 residues. CDR3 in DNA: TGCAGCGTGAATAGCGGGAGTTCTGAGACCCAGTACTTC. As protein: CSVNSGSSETQYF.

V usage is TRBV5-1 and J usage is TRBJ2-1, with 7 bases lining up with TRBD2. This CDR3 is 15 amino acids long. V trimming: 0 bases; J trimming: 3 bases; junction bases outside the gene matches: 3. Germline CDR1 is SGHRS and CDR2 is YFSETQ. The CDR3 DNA follows: TGCGCCAGCAGCTTGGGCGGGAGCCTCTACAATGAGCAGTTCTTC. As protein: CASSLGGSLYNEQFF.

The rearrangement links TRBV27 to TRBJ2-3; unclear D gene. This CDR3 spans 13 amino acids. Germline V lookup: CDR1 MNHEY, CDR2 SMNVEV (reference sequence). Trimming cost V 7 bases and J 0 bases, with 8 bases left between them. CDR3 in DNA: TGTGCCAGCAAATATGGGAGCACAGATACGCAGTATTTT. Its translation is CASKYGSTDTQYF.

This chain connects TRBV7-3 to TRBJ2-7, with D maybe TRBD2 (6 bases). The CDR3 runs to 15 residues. V was clipped by 1 base and J by 6 bases, with 16 bases between them. CDR1 is SGHTA and CDR2 is FQGTGA in the germline V gene. In DNA form, the CDR3 reads TGTGCCAGCAGCTTAAGTCCGGGAGCTACCTCCGAGCAGTACTTC. The encoded protein is CASSLSPGATSEQYF.

V and J are TRBV28 and TRBJ1-5; weak D call: TRBD1 (5 bases). Germline CDR1 reads MDHEN; CDR2 reads SYDVKM. The CDR3 runs 14 residues. V was shortened by 3 bases and J by 3 bases, with 9 bases between the two germline ends. CDR3 sequence (DNA): TGTGCCAGCAGTTTCGGCAGGGACAATCAGCCCCAGCATTTT. Protein: CASSFGRDNQPQHF.

The chain uses TRBV2 and TRBJ1-2; D gene ambiguous. V was pared by 6 bases and J by 8 bases, with 19 bases between. Germline CDR1 reads SNHLY; CDR2 reads FYNNEI. The CDR3 length is 14 residues. In nucleotides, the CDR3 is TGTGCCAGCAGGACGTCCGGGGAACGCGAAGGCTACACCTTC. The encoded protein is CASRTSGEREGYTF.

The chain has TRBV28 and TRBJ1-2, with D possibly matching TRBD1 (5 bases). Germline loops: CDR1 MDHEN, CDR2 SYDVKM. Trimming took 5 bases from V and 6 from J, leaving 7 bases between them. The CDR3 extends over 11 amino acids. The CDR3 DNA reads as TGTGCCAGCAGTGGGACGGATGGCTACACCTTC. Amino acids: CASSGTDGYTF.

The chain employs TRBV25-1 and TRBJ2-7; TRBD1 agrees at 8 bases. In germline, CDR1 is MGHDK, CDR2 SYGVNS. CDR3 length: 13 amino acids. With V trimmed by 8 bases and J by 4 bases, 7 bases remained unmatched. The CDR3 DNA follows: TGTGCCAGCCCTCACAGGGGGACTTACGAGCAGTACTTC. This gives the protein CASPHRGTYEQYF.

The chain joins TRBV6-5 to TRBJ1-4; D unresolved. Trimming removed 0 bases at V and 0 bases at J, with 8 bases between. Germline CDR1 reads MNHEY; CDR2 reads SVGAGI. The CDR3 sequence is 16 residues long. CDR3 nucleotides: TGTGCCAGCAGTTACTCGAGGGTAGCAACTAATGAAAAACTGTTTTTT. Translated, it gives CASSYSRVATNEKLFF.

This CDR3 is CASSPDSPSNQPQHF. CDR3 coding DNA: TGTGCCAGTAGTCCGGACAGCCCTAGCAATCAGCCCCAGCATTTT. J is TRBJ1-5 and V is TRBV19; perhaps TRBD1 as D (6 bases). This CDR3 comprises 15 residues. Germline CDR1 is LNHDA and CDR2 is SQIVND (reference sequence). V lost 5 bases to trimming and J lost 0 bases, with 11 bases between them.